The 9 T cell receptor beta chains presented below share a single source sample, sequenced in a study of radiation and T cells in renal cell carcinoma. Time point meaning: baseline pretreatment blood. Treatment denoted: 15 Gy SBRT to primary tumor, nephrectomy 4 weeks later. TCRdb's copy holds only in-frame clones and misses some; the assay was immunoSEQ multiplex PCR. The sample carries approximately 110,000 clones, roughly 80% recorded once. Specimen: blood, collected from a patient whose treatment included radiotherapy and nephrectomy. Source of these receptors: an older woman with renal cell carcinoma.

The sample holds a few counts of this clone. The chain recombines TRBV6-5 with TRBJ1-5, with no clear D. V was pared by 6 bases and J by 7 bases, with 13 bases between. Germline CDR1 reads MNHEY; CDR2 reads SVGAGI. This CDR3 spans 13 amino acids. DNA of the CDR3: TGTGCCAGCAGCCCAGGAGGGAACCAGCCCCAGCATTTT. It codes for CASSPGGNQPQHF.

V usage is TRBV11-3 and J usage is TRBJ2-7; D gene uncertain. V gave up 3 bases and J gave up 3 bases, with 9 bases separating them. Germline loops: CDR1 SGHNT, CDR2 YENEEA. The length of the CDR3 is 13 residues. For the CDR3, the DNA is TGTGCCAGCAGCTTCAGGCCTGACTACGAGCAGTACTTC. Protein product: CASSFRPDYEQYF.

The chain uses TRBV4-1 and TRBJ1-3, with D tentatively TRBD1 (6 bases). V gave up 0 bases and J gave up 0 bases, with 12 bases separating them. Per germline, CDR1 MGHRA and CDR2 YSYEKL. The CDR3 runs to 17 residues. The CDR3 loop is CASSQDGRGGSGNTIYF. The DNA for the CDR3 is TGCGCCAGCAGCCAAGATGGGAGGGGGGGCTCTGGAAACACCATATATTTT.

The chain couples TRBV5-1 to TRBJ2-5; either TRBD1 or TRBD2 may fit D (6 bases each). Germline V gene lookup returns CDR1 SGHRS and CDR2 YFSETQ. The CDR3 runs to 14 residues. Trimming took 2 bases from V and 2 from J, leaving 10 bases between them. As DNA, the CDR3 is TGCGCCAGCAGCTTCGGGGGCTGGCAAGAGACCCAGTACTTC. This encodes CASSFGGWQETQYF.

The rearrangement uses TRBV7-9 and TRBJ1-1; tentative D call: TRBD1 (5 bases). Per the germline V gene, CDR1 is SEHNR and CDR2 is FQNEAQ (reference sequence). This CDR3 has 15 amino acids. The V end lost 5 bases, the J end lost 5 bases, and 18 bases lay between the germline ends. In nucleotides, the CDR3 is TGTGCCAGCAGCAGGAGGGGTGCCATCGGGACTGAAGCTTTCTTT. Residues: CASSRRGAIGTEAFF.

The chain's CDR3 is CASGRTGVRQETQYF. DNA for the CDR3: TGCGCCAGCGGAAGGACAGGGGTTCGGCAAGAGACCCAGTACTTC. The rearrangement joins TRBV5-1 to TRBJ2-5; 9 bases are a match to TRBD1. Germline V gives CDR1 SGHRS, CDR2 YFSETQ. With V trimmed by 7 bases and J by 2 bases, 9 bases remained unmatched. The CDR3 sequence is 15 residues long.

This chain links TRBV4-3 with TRBJ2-1; possibly TRBD2 for D (6 bases). The CDR3 runs 13 residues. The ends were cut back, 4 bases at V and 6 bases at J, with 10 bases in the middle. Germline V gene data show CDR1 as LGHNA and CDR2 as YSLEER. The CDR3 loop reads CASSLDGGNEQFF. The DNA of the CDR3 is TGCGCCAGCAGCCTTGACGGGGGCAATGAGCAGTTCTTC.

This clone was seen only once. The chain carries TRBV30 and TRBJ2-7; 9 bases are a match to TRBD1. The CDR3 is made up of 14 amino acids. Germline-derived CDR1 and CDR2 are GTSNPN and SVGIG (reference sequence). With V trimmed by 0 bases and J by 3 bases, 3 bases remained unmatched. In nucleotides, the CDR3 is TGTGCCTGGAGTGTACAGGGGGCGAGCTACGAGCAGTACTTC. It codes for CAWSVQGASYEQYF.

The chain is built from TRBV6-5 and TRBJ1-5; D remains unclear. The germline CDR1 and CDR2 sequences are MNHEY and SVGAGI. The CDR3 extends over 14 amino acids. V was trimmed by 5 bases and J by 7 bases, leaving 15 bases between them. CDR3 nucleotide sequence: TGTGCCAGCAGTACGGACGGACGCGGCCAGCCCCAGCATTTT. Amino acid sequence: CASSTDGRGQPQHF.